The T cell receptor beta chain under discussion was sequenced for a study of T cells in Graves' hyperthyroidism and ophthalmopathy. RNA transcripts served as the template for amplifying TCR beta CDR3 regions. Initially, a first-round RT-PCR of the TCR CDR3 employed the HTBI primer set. TCRdb called the multiplex PCR reads again in MiXCR, with one record for every CDR3 protein. The sample lists 45,000 or so distinct CDR3 sequences; 45% to 50% were seen once. Study-level points and caveats: Ophthalmopathy prediction by the model preceded onset by a median about 6 months.

Germline CDR1 is MDHEN and CDR2 is SYDVKM. V lost 2 bases to trimming and J lost 6 bases, with 14 bases between them. The CDR3 consists of 15 residues. For this clonotype: Its antigen is unknown.

The sequenced sample consisted of peripheral blood or thyroid tissue (not recorded which). The receptor comes from a woman aged 50 to 60 with Graves' hyperthyroidism. The rearrangement links TRBV28 to TRBJ1-5; perhaps TRBD1 as D (5 bases). CDR3 loop: CASSLRDLGIQPQHF. CDR3 in DNA: TGTGCCAGCAGTTTAAGGGACCTCGGAATTCAGCCCCAGCATTTT.